This entry is about one T cell receptor (beta chain). This sample was included in a study of cytotoxic CD8 clonotypes in ibrutinib-treated CLL. Using immunoSEQ multiplex PCR, the repertoire was profiled, and TCRdb retains in-frame clones only, with some absent. The sample shows some 200,000 clones, 60% to 80% of them seen only once. The length of the CDR3 is 15 residues. Germline CDR1 is SGHRS and CDR2 is YFSETQ. The V end lost 4 bases, the J end lost 3 bases, and 16 bases lay between the germline ends. The TCR was taken from a human donor with chronic lymphocytic leukemia. The rearrangement links TRBV5-1 to TRBJ1-2; no reliable D call. The sample consisted of PBMCs, taken after 12 months of ibrutinib treatment. CDR3 region: CASSPHTYQDYGYTF. CDR3 DNA: TGCGCCAGCAGCCCTCACACCTATCAGGACTATGGCTACACCTTC.